Reported below is one T cell receptor beta chain. This sample was included in a study of blood T cell repertoires in COVID-19. Some clones are missing from TCRdb's copy, which holds only in-frame ones; the method was immunoSEQ multiplex PCR. The sample lists some 340,000 clones; 90% to 95% were seen once. The sequence was obtained from a woman in her thirties who had been exposed to COVID-19. The sample was PBMCs or T cells enriched from blood (not recorded which).

The CDR3 DNA reads as TGTGCCAGCAGGGGGGGGTTGGTGTTGGGTCAGCCCCAGCATTTT. Protein: CASRGGLVLGQPQHF. The chain employs TRBV2 and TRBJ1-5, with D possibly TRBD1 on 5 matching bases. V was shortened by 6 bases and J by 6 bases, with 18 bases between the two germline ends. Germline-derived CDR1 and CDR2 are SNHLY and FYNNEI. The CDR3 is 15 amino acids.